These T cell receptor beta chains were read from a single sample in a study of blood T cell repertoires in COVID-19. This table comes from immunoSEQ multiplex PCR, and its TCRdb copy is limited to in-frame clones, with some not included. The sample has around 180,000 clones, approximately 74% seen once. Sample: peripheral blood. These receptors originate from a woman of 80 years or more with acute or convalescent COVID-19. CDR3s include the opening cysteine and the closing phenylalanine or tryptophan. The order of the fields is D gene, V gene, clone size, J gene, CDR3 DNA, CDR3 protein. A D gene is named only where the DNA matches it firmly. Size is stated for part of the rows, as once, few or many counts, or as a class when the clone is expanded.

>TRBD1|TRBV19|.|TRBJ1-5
TGTGCCAGTAGTATGGGACAGAGGGGTCAGCCCCAGCATTTT
CASSMGQRGQPQHF
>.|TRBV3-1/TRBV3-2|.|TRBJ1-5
TGTGCCAGCAGCCCCCAATCGGAGGGCAATCAGCCCCAGCATTTT
CASSPQSEGNQPQHF
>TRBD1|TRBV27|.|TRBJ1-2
TGTGCCAGCAGTTACACCGGGACAGGGTATGCCTATGGCTACACCTTC
CASSYTGTGYAYGYTF
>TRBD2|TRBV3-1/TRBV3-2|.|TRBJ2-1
TGTGCCAGCAGCGCCCGGACTAGCGGGAGGTTGGGGCAGTTCTTC
CASSARTSGRLGQFF
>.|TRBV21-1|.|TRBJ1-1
TGTGCCAGCAGCCAAGGGCACAGGGGAATGAACACTGAAGCTTTCTTT
CASSQGHRGMNTEAFF
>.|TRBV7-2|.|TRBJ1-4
TGTGCCAGCAGCCAGATTGCAACTAATGAAAAACTGTTTTTT
CASSQIATNEKLFF
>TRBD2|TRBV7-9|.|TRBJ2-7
TGTGCCAGCAGCTTAGGTGCGGGAGGAAGGGGCGAGCAGTACTTC
CASSLGAGGRGEQYF
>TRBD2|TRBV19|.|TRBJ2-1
TGTGCCAGTAGTAGGCTAGCGGGATACTTGAATGAGCAGTTCTTC
CASSRLAGYLNEQFF
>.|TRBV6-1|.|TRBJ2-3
TGTGCCAGCAGTGACGGAACAGTTAGCACAGATACGCAGTATTTT
CASSDGTVSTDTQYF
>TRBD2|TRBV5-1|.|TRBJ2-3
TGCGCCAGCAGCTTAAGGCGGGGGACTAGCGGTGATACGCAGTATTTT
CASSLRRGTSGDTQYF
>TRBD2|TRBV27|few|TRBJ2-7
TGTGCCAGCAGTTTGGGGGGGTCCCAACTTTACGAGCAGTACTTC
CASSLGGSQLYEQYF
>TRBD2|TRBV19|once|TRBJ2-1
TGTGCCAGTAGTTCCGTGACTAGCGGGAGAATAAGTGAGCAGTTCTTC
CASSSVTSGRISEQFF
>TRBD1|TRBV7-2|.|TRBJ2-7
TGTGCCAGCAGCTTAGGGACAGGTTCCTACGAGCAGTACTTC
CASSLGTGSYEQYF
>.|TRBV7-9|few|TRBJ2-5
TGTGCCAGCAGCCACCGGGACTGGGATACTCTGGCCCAGTACTTC
CASSHRDWDTLAQYF
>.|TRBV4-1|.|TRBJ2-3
TGCGCCAGCAGCCAACAGTCGGAGGATACGCAGTATTTT
CASSQQSEDTQYF
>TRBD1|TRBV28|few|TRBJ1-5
TGTGCCAGCAGTCCGACAGGGGCTAGCAATCAGCCCCAGCATTTT
CASSPTGASNQPQHF
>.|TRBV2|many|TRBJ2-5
TGTGCCAGCAAGCAGCGGGTGTTGAAAGAGACCCAGTACTTC
CASKQRVLKETQYF
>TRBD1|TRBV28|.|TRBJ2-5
TGTGCCAGCAGTTTAGGGGGCTTCGGGACAGGGGGAACCCAGTACTTC
CASSLGGFGTGGTQYF
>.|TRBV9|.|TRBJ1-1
TGTGCCAGCAGCGTAGGGAGGCGCACTGAAGCTTTCTTT
CASSVGRRTEAFF
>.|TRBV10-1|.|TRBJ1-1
TGCGCCAGCAGTGAGGCTCGAGGGGGTAACACTGAAGCTTTCTTT
CASSEARGGNTEAFF
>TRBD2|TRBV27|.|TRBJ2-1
TGTGCCAGCAGTTTACTAGCGGGAGTTTACAATGAGCAGTTCTTC
CASSLLAGVYNEQFF
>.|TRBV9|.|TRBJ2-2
TGTGCCAGCAGCGTTAGGAACACCGGGGAGCTGTTTTTT
CASSVRNTGELFF
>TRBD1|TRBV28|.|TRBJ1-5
TGTGCCAGCATAGTCTCGGGGACAGAGGGTCAGCCCCAGCATTTT
CASIVSGTEGQPQHF
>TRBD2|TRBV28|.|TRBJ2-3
TGTGCCAGCAGCGTACCGGGACTAGCGGGAGGGACAGGAGATACGCAGTATTTT
CASSVPGLAGGTGDTQYF
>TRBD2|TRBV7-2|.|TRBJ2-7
TGTGCCAGCAGCTTGGTTACTAGCGGGCCTCCCTACGAGCAGTACTTC
CASSLVTSGPPYEQYF
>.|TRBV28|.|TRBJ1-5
TGTGCCAGCGGGGGGAATCAGCCCCAGCATTTT
CASGGNQPQHF